Listed below are T cell receptor beta chains from one sample, sequenced in a study of T cell clones after liver transplantation. Generated by immunoSEQ multiplex PCR, the TCRdb table keeps only in-frame clones and is missing some. The sample records nearly 55,000 clones, around 84% being singletons. The sequencing here drew on CD4+ T cells from blood, taken before liver transplant. The receptors were sampled from a human donor who received a liver transplant. The CDR3 runs from the conserved cysteine through the conserved F or W. A D gene is named only where the DNA matches it firmly. Rows give clone size only sometimes, using once, few, many, or a class for an expanded clone.

v_gene,d_gene,j_gene,abundance,len,CDR3aa,CDR3nt
TRBV7-2,.,TRBJ2-7,.,13,CASSLVGGYEQYF,TGTGCCAGCAGCTTAGTAGGGGGCTACGAGCAGTACTTC
TRBV6-1,.,TRBJ1-5,.,14,CASSEVAVQQPQHF,TGTGCCAGCAGTGAGGTGGCAGTCCAACAGCCCCAGCATTTT
TRBV4-2,.,TRBJ2-6,few,14,CASSQDPGANVLTF,TGTGCCAGCAGCCAAGATCCTGGGGCCAACGTCCTGACTTTC
TRBV7-2,TRBD1,TRBJ2-1,.,15,CASSVGQGSYNEQFF,TGTGCCAGCAGCGTGGGACAGGGTTCCTACAATGAGCAGTTCTTC
TRBV7-2,.,TRBJ1-1,.,14,CASSLDSRSAAAFF,TGTGCCAGCAGCTTAGATTCGCGATCCGCGGCAGCTTTCTTT
TRBV19,.,TRBJ2-3,once,14,CATQDDLPTDTQYF,TGTGCCACCCAAGACGACTTGCCCACAGATACGCAGTATTTT
TRBV2,.,TRBJ1-5,.,14,CASSSTVTNQPQHF,TGTGCCAGCTCTTCGACAGTTACCAATCAGCCCCAGCATTTT
TRBV6-5,TRBD2,TRBJ2-1,.,14,CASSYGLAGSEQFF,TGTGCCAGCAGTTACGGCCTAGCGGGATCTGAGCAGTTCTTC
TRBV6-5,TRBD1,TRBJ2-2,few,15,CASSRQGLNTGELFF,TGTGCCAGCAGCCGACAGGGGCTGAACACCGGGGAGCTGTTTTTT
TRBV10-3,.,TRBJ1-6,.,14,CAIALGHDNSPLHF,TGTGCCATCGCCCTAGGACACGATAATTCACCCCTCCACTTT
TRBV15,.,TRBJ1-1,.,13,CATSRGAGEEAFF,TGTGCCACCAGCAGAGGAGCAGGAGAGGAAGCTTTCTTT
TRBV6-5,.,TRBJ1-2,.,10,CASSPQGYTF,TGTGCCAGCAGCCCACAGGGCTACACCTTC
TRBV7-2,TRBD1,TRBJ2-3,.,16,CASSLDPPGQGSPQYF,TGTGCCAGCAGCTTAGACCCCCCGGGACAGGGTAGTCCGCAGTATTTT
TRBV7-3,.,TRBJ2-5,.,15,CASSLSPVSSKTQYF,TGTGCCAGCAGCTTAAGTCCCGTCAGCTCAAAGACCCAGTACTTC
TRBV2,TRBD1,TRBJ1-5,.,14,CASSGQGDLQPQHF,TGTGCCAGCAGTGGACAGGGCGACCTTCAGCCCCAGCATTTT
TRBV19,TRBD2,TRBJ2-3,.,13,CASRVAGVGTQYF,TGTGCCAGTAGGGTAGCGGGGGTCGGTACGCAGTATTTT
TRBV5-6,TRBD2,TRBJ2-5,once,15,CASSLPGGEPETQYF,TGTGCCAGCAGCTTGCCGGGGGGAGAACCAGAGACCCAGTACTTC
TRBV18,.,TRBJ1-1,.,12,CASSPGGPEAFF,TGTGCCAGCTCACCAGGCGGGCCTGAAGCTTTCTTT
TRBV19,TRBD1,TRBJ2-1,.,15,CASRTGGGRYNEQFF,TGTGCCAGTAGGACAGGGGGCGGCCGGTACAATGAGCAGTTCTTC
TRBV9,.,TRBJ2-5,.,16,CASSVGWGRTMETQYF,TGTGCCAGCAGCGTAGGATGGGGGCGGACGATGGAGACCCAGTACTTC
TRBV14,TRBD1,TRBJ2-7,.,15,CASSQGQGGTYEQYF,TGTGCCAGCAGCCAAGGACAGGGGGGTACCTACGAGCAGTACTTC
TRBV11-2,.,TRBJ2-2,.,14,CAGGRVRGTGELFF,TGTGCCGGGGGCCGGGTTCGAGGAACCGGGGAGCTGTTTTTT
TRBV19,.,TRBJ1-4,.,14,CASSPPGTNEKLFF,TGTGCCAGTAGCCCGCCCGGAACTAATGAAAAACTGTTTTTT
TRBV30,TRBD2,TRBJ2-1,.,16,CAWAVRREVAYNEQFF,TGTGCCTGGGCCGTGAGGCGGGAGGTAGCCTACAATGAGCAGTTCTTC
TRBV5-4,TRBD2,TRBJ2-5,.,12,CASTQPGGTQYF,TGTGCCAGCACCCAGCCGGGGGGGACCCAGTACTTC
TRBV7-2,.,TRBJ2-4,.,16,CASSLGQGLAKNIQYF,TGTGCCAGCAGCTTAGGGCAGGGCTTAGCCAAAAACATTCAGTACTTC
TRBV29-1,TRBD1,TRBJ2-1,.,15,CSVDVQGASYNEQFF,TGCAGCGTTGATGTCCAGGGGGCCTCCTACAATGAGCAGTTCTTC
TRBV7-2,.,TRBJ2-7,.,12,CARTDRGYEQYF,TGTGCCAGAACTGACCGGGGGTACGAGCAGTACTTC
TRBV28,TRBD2,TRBJ2-1,.,14,CASTPSGSYNEQFF,TGTGCCAGCACCCCAAGCGGGAGCTACAATGAGCAGTTCTTC
TRBV6-6,.,TRBJ1-1,.,14,CASSYGGPNTEAFF,TGTGCCAGCAGTTACGGGGGGCCGAACACTGAAGCTTTCTTT
TRBV6-5,TRBD2,TRBJ2-2,.,14,CASSSGGNTGELFF,TGTGCCAGCAGTAGCGGGGGGAACACCGGGGAGCTGTTTTTT
TRBV7-2,TRBD2,TRBJ2-5,.,15,CASSAGTSILQTQYF,TGTGCCAGCAGCGCCGGGACTAGCATTTTGCAGACCCAGTACTTC
TRBV15,TRBD2,TRBJ2-2,.,16,CATSRDLGRGTGELFF,TGTGCCACCAGCAGAGATCTAGGGAGGGGCACCGGGGAGCTGTTTTTT
TRBV28,.,TRBJ2-7,.,14,CASSLLNAGGEQYF,TGTGCCAGCAGTTTATTGAACGCCGGAGGGGAGCAGTACTTC
TRBV18,TRBD2,TRBJ2-1,once,16,CASSRLPGLANNEQFF,TGTGCCAGCTCACGCCTACCGGGACTAGCGAACAATGAGCAGTTCTTC
TRBV23-1,.,TRBJ2-2,.,16,CASSQSARGLTGELFF,TGCGCCAGCAGTCAATCGGCCAGGGGATTAACCGGGGAGCTGTTTTTT
TRBV10-3,.,TRBJ1-1,.,15,CATLIGAGRNTEAFF,TGTGCCACCTTGATTGGTGCAGGGCGAAACACTGAAGCTTTCTTT
TRBV5-6,.,TRBJ1-1,.,14,CASSFRGRSVEAFF,TGTGCCAGCAGCTTCAGGGGCAGGTCCGTTGAAGCTTTCTTT
TRBV2,TRBD1,TRBJ2-1,.,14,CASTLTGVYNEQFF,TGTGCCAGCACGTTGACAGGGGTTTACAATGAGCAGTTCTTC
TRBV30,.,TRBJ1-3,once,14,CAWSMTARGNTIYF,TGTGCCTGGAGTATGACAGCTCGGGGAAACACCATATATTTT
TRBV2,.,TRBJ2-7,.,15,CASKRGGQISYEQYF,TGTGCCAGCAAGAGGGGGGGACAGATCTCCTACGAGCAGTACTTC
TRBV6-5,TRBD1,TRBJ2-7,.,15,CASQRGGDRVGEQYF,TGTGCCAGCCAAAGGGGGGGGGACAGGGTAGGCGAGCAGTACTTC
TRBV19,.,TRBJ2-3,.,15,CASRATSLGTDTQYF,TGTGCCAGCCGGGCAACAAGTTTGGGCACAGATACGCAGTATTTT
TRBV5-1,.,TRBJ2-1,once,15,CASSPPVGAGNEQFF,TGCGCCAGCAGCCCGCCGGTGGGCGCGGGCAATGAGCAGTTCTTC
TRBV4-1,TRBD2,TRBJ2-2,.,19,CASSQDLRRRGGRTGELFF,TGCGCCAGCAGCCAAGATCTTCGAAGGCGGGGGGGCCGTACCGGGGAGCTGTTTTTT
TRBV5-1,TRBD2,TRBJ2-1,.,16,CASSPGGLSSYNEQFF,TGCGCCAGCAGCCCGGGAGGACTTAGCTCCTACAATGAGCAGTTCTTC
TRBV5-1,.,TRBJ2-3,.,16,CASSPQGGSPPDTQYF,TGCGCCAGCAGCCCCCAAGGAGGATCCCCCCCAGATACGCAGTATTTT
TRBV25-1,TRBD2,TRBJ2-5,.,17,CASRPTSASSYQETQYF,TGTGCCAGCAGGCCAACTAGCGCCAGCTCGTACCAAGAGACCCAGTACTTC
TRBV7-3,.,TRBJ2-3,.,15,CASSQTDSSTDTQYF,TGTGCCAGCAGCCAGACGGACTCTAGCACAGATACGCAGTATTTT
TRBV28,TRBD2,TRBJ2-7,.,15,CASSLYTSGTYEQYF,TGTGCCAGCAGTTTATATACTAGCGGTACCTACGAGCAGTACTTC
TRBV19,.,TRBJ1-2,.,16,CASSPLRPGGNYGYTF,TGTGCCAGTAGTCCCCTTCGGCCAGGAGGTAACTATGGCTACACCTTC